This T cell receptor beta chain appears in the sequencing data of a study of blood T cell repertoires in COVID-19. Study as a whole: Acute and convalescent COVID-19 specimens originated in the United States, Italy and Spain. PBMCs, B-cell-depleted T cells, or T cells were the source of the cDNA or gDNA that made up the material.

Authors' data handling: By means of reference gene primer amplification, nucleated cell counts were estimated. Only in-frame clones appear in the TCRdb table, and some are missing; sequencing was by immunoSEQ multiplex PCR. That table furnishes V, J and clone size, whereas the DNA furnished D and trimming. Among approximately 60,000 clones listed, 65% to 90% were seen once. Looked up from germline, CDR1 is MNHNY and CDR2 is SVGAGI (reference sequence). There are 13 residues in the CDR3. Trimming took off 7 bases at V and 5 bases at J, with 14 bases between the two ends. This chain joins TRBV6-6 and TRBJ1-2, with a possible D match to TRBD1 (6 bases). Material: peripheral blood. The receptor comes from a man aged 50 to 60 with active COVID-19. CDR3 sequence: CASINQGRYGYTF. The DNA of the CDR3 is TGTGCCAGCATCAATCAGGGGCGTTATGGCTACACCTTC.